This entry lists 21 T cell receptor beta chains sequenced from one sample in a study of vaccination effects on CD4 cells after COVID-19 (dated by TCRdb to about 2022). Receptor amplification or capture employed the immunoSEQ multiplex PCR assay. TCRdb mirrors the immuneACCESS table, restricted to in-frame sequences. Some clones are absent from its copies; in checked studies, under half trace to an unresolved V gene, and the reason for the others is unknown. The sample data list 13,000 to 15,000 clones, and 80% of these were observed just once. 15% to 20% of the sample is taken by the ten largest. To identify antigen-specific CD4+ T cell clonotypes by their expansion, the ViraFEST assay first stimulated PBMC with viral peptide pools and then applied TCR sequencing. After approximately eleven days of culture, CD4+ T cells were isolated with the EasySep CD4+ T cell isolation kit. PCR-confirmed SARS-CoV-2 infection had occurred in convalescent patients between March and December 2020, before the Alpha, Beta and Delta variants emerged in the United States. Two doses of either the BNT162b2 or the mRNA-1273 mRNA SARS-CoV-2 vaccine were administered to participants.

Antigen specificity for these receptors is unknown. Sequenced here: CD4+ T cells from PBMCs cultured with SARS-CoV-2 spike peptides, sampled after COVID-19 vaccination. What this sample's cell subset or site label stands for: SARS-CoV-2 spike overlapping peptide pool stimulation. The receptors come from a human donor who had a prior SARS-CoV-2 infection.

This chain uses TRBV18 with TRBJ1-1; TRBD1 matches at 7 bases. CDR3 length: 14 residues. V gave up 3 bases and J gave up 5 bases; unmatched junction bases: 6. Germline CDR1 is KGHSH and CDR2 is LQKENI. The CDR3 coding sequence is TGTGCCAGCTCACCTCCAGGGGGAAGGACTGAAGCTTTCTTT. It encodes CASSPPGGRTEAFF.

In its sample, this clone was seen once. V usage is TRBV27 and J usage is TRBJ1-2; D ambiguous. Germline lookup yields CDR1 MNHEY and CDR2 SMNVEV (reference sequence). Trimming pared 2 bases from V and 5 bases from J, leaving 18 bases between. The CDR3 is made up of 16 amino acids. Written as DNA, the CDR3 is TGTGCCAGCAGTTTAAGCGGGAGGGCGATCGGATATGGCTACACCTTC. This sequence encodes CASSLSGRAIGYGYTF.

This chain connects TRBV12-5 to TRBJ2-5, with TRBD2 matching over 10 bases. The CDR3 consists of 15 residues. Germline V gene data show CDR1 as LGHNT and CDR2 as FRNRAP. The V gene end was trimmed by 8 bases and the J gene end by 2 bases; junction bases not matched to a gene: 8. This CDR3 reads CASLPGLAFQETQYF. CDR3 nucleotides: TGTGCTAGTCTTCCGGGACTAGCGTTTCAAGAGACCCAGTACTTC.

The chain uses TRBV28 and TRBJ1-2, with a tentative D call TRBD1 (5 bases). The V and J ends lost 3 bases and 6 bases respectively, with 14 bases between them. CDR3 length: 14 amino acids. Germline-derived CDR1 and CDR2 are MDHEN and SYDVKM. The CDR3 DNA follows: TGTGCCAGCAGTTTTGGGGGGGTCCAGGATGGCTACACCTTC. This sequence encodes CASSFGGVQDGYTF.

This clone was counted once. The V and J genes are TRBV24-1 and TRBJ2-1; 13 bases are shared with TRBD2. Germline CDR1 reads KGHDR; CDR2 reads SFDVKD. The CDR3 extends over 17 amino acids. The V segment lost 7 bases and the J segment 8 bases; nucleotides outside the gene matches: 13. The CDR3 sequence is CATRGTSGTTREDEQFF. The CDR3 DNA follows: TGTGCCACCAGAGGGACTAGCGGGACTACTAGGGAGGATGAGCAGTTCTTC.

The chain employs TRBV7-2 and TRBJ2-1; D remains unclear. This CDR3 has 11 residues. Trimming took off 5 bases at V and 8 bases at J, with 7 bases between the two ends. Germline V gene lookup returns CDR1 SGHTA and CDR2 FQGNSA. CDR3 amino acids: CASSQVDEQFF. DNA of the CDR3: TGTGCCAGCAGCCAAGTCGATGAGCAGTTCTTC.

V gene TRBV15 combines with J gene TRBJ1-3; D ambiguous. Trimming took 0 bases from V and 1 from J, leaving 7 bases between them. Germline-derived CDR1 and CDR2 are LNHNV and YYDKDF (reference sequence). The CDR3 spans 15 residues. The CDR3 DNA reads TGTGCCACCAGCAGAGATCAAATGTCTGGAAACACCATATATTTT. Its translation: CATSRDQMSGNTIYF.

The chain links TRBV19 to TRBJ2-7; 8 nucleotides line up with TRBD1. The V gene's germline CDR1 is LNHDA and CDR2 SQIVND (reference sequence). V trimming: 5 bases; J trimming: 9 bases; junction bases outside the gene matches: 9. This CDR3 region has 13 residues. The CDR3: CASSLPDRVGQYF. The DNA for the CDR3 is TGTGCCAGTAGTCTCCCGGACAGGGTGGGGCAGTACTTC.

This clone was seen once. This chain joins TRBV18 and TRBJ2-3, with D uncertain. Per germline, CDR1 KGHSH and CDR2 LQKENI. V was clipped by 5 bases and J by 2 bases, with 14 bases between them. The CDR3 covers 15 residues. DNA of the CDR3: TGTGCCAGCTCAGGATGGAAGGATCCCACAGATACGCAGTATTTT. Amino acids: CASSGWKDPTDTQYF. The variable domain in full, completed from reference TRBV18 and TRBJ2-3, reads NAGVMQNPRHLVRRRGQEARLRCSPMKGHSHVYWYRQLPEEGLKFMVYLQKENIIDESGMPKERFSAEFPKEGPSILRIQQVVRGDSAAYFCASSGWKDPTDTQYFGPGTRLTVL.

The genes are TRBV2 and TRBJ2-7; possible D gene TRBD1, 6 bases. The CDR3 covers 13 residues. The germline V gene has CDR1 SNHLY and CDR2 FYNNEI. V lost 8 bases to trimming and J lost 2 bases, with 13 bases between them. Written as DNA, the CDR3 is TGTGCCAGCGCGGGCAGGGGACCCTACGAGCAGTACTTC. It yields the protein CASAGRGPYEQYF. Variable domain in full (rest from reference TRBV2 and TRBJ2-7): EPEVTQTPSHQVTQMGQEVILRCVPISNHLYFYWYRQILGQKVEFLVSFYNNEISEKSEIFDDQFSVERPDGSNFTLKIRSTKLEDSAMYFCASAGRGPYEQYFGPGTRLTVT.

The chain has TRBV18 and TRBJ1-5, with D perhaps TRBD1 (6 bases). Trimming took off 2 bases at V and 6 bases at J, with 14 bases between the two ends. The CDR3 loop spans 15 amino acids. Per germline, CDR1 KGHSH and CDR2 LQKENI. CDR3 nucleotides: TGTGCCAGCTCACCAAGCCAGGGGTCGGTTCAGCCCCAGCATTTT. Residues: CASSPSQGSVQPQHF.

The V and J genes are TRBV19 and TRBJ2-5; 7 bases match TRBD2. Germline assignment: CDR1 LNHDA and CDR2 SQIVND (reference sequence). The J segment lost 1 base and the V segment lost 5 bases, leaving 10 bases of the junction unmatched. The CDR3 contains 16 residues. This CDR3 reads CASSSGVAGTQETQYF. The CDR3 coding sequence is TGTGCCAGTAGTTCCGGGGTAGCGGGCACCCAAGAGACCCAGTACTTC.

This CDR3 is CASSLTGRNQPQHF. The CDR3 nucleotides are TGTGCCAGCAGTTTGACAGGTCGCAATCAGCCCCAGCATTTT. The gene calls are TRBV2 and TRBJ1-5, with D possibly being TRBD1 (6 bases). Germline-derived CDR1 and CDR2 are SNHLY and FYNNEI. Trimming left V 5 bases short and J 2 bases short, with 10 bases between. The CDR3 has 14 amino acids. The entire variable domain, with the rest obtained from reference TRBV2 and TRBJ1-5, is as follows: EPEVTQTPSHQVTQMGQEVILRCVPISNHLYFYWYRQILGQKVEFLVSFYNNEISEKSEIFDDQFSVERPDGSNFTLKIRSTKLEDSAMYFCASSLTGRNQPQHFGDGTRLSIL.

The chain links TRBV5-1 to TRBJ1-1; TRBD1 might be the D (6 bases). Germline V gives CDR1 SGHRS, CDR2 YFSETQ. This CDR3 has 14 amino acids. Trimming shortened V by 3 bases and J by 1 base, and 10 bases separated the two germline ends. The CDR3 reads CASSSTTGNTEAFF. The CDR3, as DNA: TGCGCCAGCAGCTCAACGACAGGGAACACTGAAGCTTTCTTT.

This chain connects TRBV7-9 to TRBJ1-1, with D maybe TRBD1 (6 bases). Germline V lookup: CDR1 SEHNR, CDR2 FQNEAQ (reference sequence). Trimming removed 1 base at V and 4 bases at J, with 16 bases between. The CDR3 has 16 residues. The CDR3 nucleotides are TGTGCCAGCAGCTTAGTGGGGGGGCATATCGGCACTGAAGCTTTCTTT. It translates to CASSLVGGHIGTEAFF.

The V call is TRBV5-6, the J call TRBJ2-7; D ambiguous. This CDR3 region has 13 residues. Trimming removed 1 base at V and 2 bases at J, with 7 bases between. From germline, CDR1 is SGHDT and CDR2 YYEEEE. CDR3 sequence (DNA): TGTGCCAGCAGCTTGATATCTACCTACGAGCAGTACTTC. This codes for CASSLISTYEQYF.

The chain joins TRBV9 to TRBJ2-5; 8 bases line up with TRBD2. Germline values: CDR1 SGDLS, CDR2 YYNGEE. Trimming cost V 0 bases and J 0 bases; bases outside gene matches: 4. The length of the CDR3 is 16 residues. In DNA form, the CDR3 reads TGTGCCAGCAGCGTAGTACCAGCGGGGGACCAAGAGACCCAGTACTTC. It translates to CASSVVPAGDQETQYF.

V and J are TRBV2 and TRBJ2-3; a possible D gene is TRBD2 (6 bases). Germline CDR1 reads SNHLY; CDR2 reads FYNNEI. The CDR3 covers 16 residues. V lost 4 bases to trimming and J lost 6 bases, with 20 bases between them. CDR3 in DNA: TGTGCCAGCAGTGGCGGCGGGATAGGCTTTATGGATACGCAGTATTTT. Protein: CASSGGGIGFMDTQYF.

The gene calls are TRBV3-1 (or the pseudogene TRBV3-2) and TRBJ1-2; D is unresolved. The CDR3 loop spans 13 amino acids. V was shortened by 1 base and J by 3 bases, with 6 bases between the two germline ends. The germline V gene has CDR1 LGHDT and CDR2 YNNKEL (reference sequence). The chain's CDR3 is CASSQVSDYGYTF. The DNA of the CDR3 is TGTGCCAGCAGCCAAGTTTCGGACTATGGCTACACCTTC.

This rearrangement joins TRBV5-1 to TRBJ2-5; no clear D. The V gene lost 0 bases and the J gene lost 8 bases, with 17 bases spanning the gap. The CDR3 has 15 residues. The germline V gene encodes CDR1 SGHRS and CDR2 YFSETQ. The CDR3 DNA reads TGCGCCAGCAGCTTGGAGTGGCGCCCGGCAAGCACCCAGTACTTC. This gives the protein CASSLEWRPASTQYF.

V is TRBV6-5 and J is TRBJ1-5; D is ambiguous. The CDR3 sequence is 15 residues long. Trimming took 2 bases from V and 6 from J, leaving 14 bases between them. Germline CDR1 is MNHEY and CDR2 is SVGAGI. The CDR3 sequence: CASSYERAVGQPQHF. CDR3 sequence (DNA): TGTGCCAGCAGTTACGAACGGGCGGTCGGTCAGCCCCAGCATTTT.